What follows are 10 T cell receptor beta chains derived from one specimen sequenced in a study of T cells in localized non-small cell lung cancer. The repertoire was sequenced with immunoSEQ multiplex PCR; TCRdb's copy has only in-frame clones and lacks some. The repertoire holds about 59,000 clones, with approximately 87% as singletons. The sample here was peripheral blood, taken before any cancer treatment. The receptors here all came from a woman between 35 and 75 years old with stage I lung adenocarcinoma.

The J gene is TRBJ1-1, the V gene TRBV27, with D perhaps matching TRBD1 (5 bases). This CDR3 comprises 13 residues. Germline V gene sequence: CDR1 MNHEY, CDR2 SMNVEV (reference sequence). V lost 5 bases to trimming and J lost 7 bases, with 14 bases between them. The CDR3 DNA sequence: TGTGCCAGCAGTGTAAGGCGCCAGGGTGAAGCTTTCTTT. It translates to CASSVRRQGEAFF.

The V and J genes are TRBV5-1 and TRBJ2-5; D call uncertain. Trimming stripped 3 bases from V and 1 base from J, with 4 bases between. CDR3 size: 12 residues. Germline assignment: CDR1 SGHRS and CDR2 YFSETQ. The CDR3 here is CASSSLQETQYF. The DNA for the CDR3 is TGCGCCAGCAGCTCACTCCAAGAGACCCAGTACTTC.

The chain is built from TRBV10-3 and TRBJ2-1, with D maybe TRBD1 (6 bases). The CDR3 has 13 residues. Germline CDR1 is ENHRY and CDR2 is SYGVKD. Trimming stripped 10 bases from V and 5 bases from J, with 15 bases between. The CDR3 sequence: CASGQTANNEQFF. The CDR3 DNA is TGTGCCAGCGGACAGACTGCGAACAATGAGCAGTTCTTC.

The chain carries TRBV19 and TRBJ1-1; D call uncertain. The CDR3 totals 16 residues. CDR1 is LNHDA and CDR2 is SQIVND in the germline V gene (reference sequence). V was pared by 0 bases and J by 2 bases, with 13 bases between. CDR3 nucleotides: TGTGCCAGTAGTATAGATCGAGGCTTATCCAACACTGAAGCTTTCTTT. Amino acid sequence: CASSIDRGLSNTEAFF.

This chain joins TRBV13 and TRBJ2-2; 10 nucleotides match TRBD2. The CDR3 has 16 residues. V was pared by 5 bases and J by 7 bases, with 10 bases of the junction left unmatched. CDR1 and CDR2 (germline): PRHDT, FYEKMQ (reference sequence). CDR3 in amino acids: CASSPSASGRIGELFF. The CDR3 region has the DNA TGTGCCAGCAGCCCCTCGGCTAGCGGGAGAATCGGGGAGCTGTTTTTT. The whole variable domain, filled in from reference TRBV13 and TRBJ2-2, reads AAGVIQSPRHLIKEKRETATLKCYPIPRHDTVYWYQQGPGQDPQFLISFYEKMQSDKGSIPDRFSAQQFSDYHSELNMSSLELGDSALYFCASSPSASGRIGELFFGEGSRLTVL.

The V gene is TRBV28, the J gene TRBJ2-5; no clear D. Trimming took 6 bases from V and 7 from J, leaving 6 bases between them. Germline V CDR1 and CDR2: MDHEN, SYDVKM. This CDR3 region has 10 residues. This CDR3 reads CASSSRTQYF. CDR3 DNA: TGTGCCAGCAGCTCTCGGACCCAGTACTTC.

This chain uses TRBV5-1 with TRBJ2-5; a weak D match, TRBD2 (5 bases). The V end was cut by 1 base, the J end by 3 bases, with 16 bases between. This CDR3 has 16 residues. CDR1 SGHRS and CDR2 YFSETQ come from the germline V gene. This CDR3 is CASSLNLRTSKETQYF. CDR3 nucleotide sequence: TGCGCCAGCAGCTTGAACCTAAGGACTTCTAAAGAGACCCAGTACTTC.

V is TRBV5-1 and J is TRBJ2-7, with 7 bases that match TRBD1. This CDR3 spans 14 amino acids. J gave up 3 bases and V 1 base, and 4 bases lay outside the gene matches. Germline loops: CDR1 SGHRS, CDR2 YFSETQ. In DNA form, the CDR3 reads TGCGCCAGCAGCTTGACAGGGGTCAACTACGAGCAGTACTTC. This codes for CASSLTGVNYEQYF.

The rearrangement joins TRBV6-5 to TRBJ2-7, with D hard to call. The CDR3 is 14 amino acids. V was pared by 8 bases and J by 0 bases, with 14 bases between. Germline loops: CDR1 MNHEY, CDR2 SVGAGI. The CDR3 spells CASSRKGSSYEQYF. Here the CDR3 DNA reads TGTGCCAGCTCGCGGAAGGGCTCCTCCTACGAGCAGTACTTC.

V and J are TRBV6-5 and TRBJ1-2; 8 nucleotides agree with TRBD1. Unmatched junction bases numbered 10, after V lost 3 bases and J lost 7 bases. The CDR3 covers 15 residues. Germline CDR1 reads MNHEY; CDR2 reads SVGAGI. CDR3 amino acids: CASSYLLRGRLGYTF. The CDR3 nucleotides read TGTGCCAGCAGTTATTTACTCAGGGGGCGCCTTGGCTACACCTTC.